The clone carrying this T cell receptor (beta chain) showed up many times. This specimen comes from a study of T-cell memory formation after mild COVID-19. TCRdb analysed the 5' RACE reads with MiXCR anew, one entry per CDR3 protein. The sample yields 350,000 or so distinct CDR3 sequences, 20% to 25% seen once. Trimming stripped 3 bases from V and 0 bases from J, with 14 bases between. This CDR3 contains 15 residues. CDR1 is DFQATT and CDR2 is SNEGSKA in the germline V gene (reference sequence). Sequencing input: PBMCs or a T cell subset sorted from them (not recorded which). The receptor was derived from an adult woman who had mild COVID-19 (a few samples of this study predate the infection). Cell type and time point are not known. The V gene is TRBV20-1, the J gene TRBJ1-1; TRBD1 is a possible D gene (5 bases). The DNA for the CDR3 is TGCAGTGCTAGGTGGGGGGAGAGTGTGAACACTGAAGCTTTCTTT. Translating it yields CSARWGESVNTEAFF.